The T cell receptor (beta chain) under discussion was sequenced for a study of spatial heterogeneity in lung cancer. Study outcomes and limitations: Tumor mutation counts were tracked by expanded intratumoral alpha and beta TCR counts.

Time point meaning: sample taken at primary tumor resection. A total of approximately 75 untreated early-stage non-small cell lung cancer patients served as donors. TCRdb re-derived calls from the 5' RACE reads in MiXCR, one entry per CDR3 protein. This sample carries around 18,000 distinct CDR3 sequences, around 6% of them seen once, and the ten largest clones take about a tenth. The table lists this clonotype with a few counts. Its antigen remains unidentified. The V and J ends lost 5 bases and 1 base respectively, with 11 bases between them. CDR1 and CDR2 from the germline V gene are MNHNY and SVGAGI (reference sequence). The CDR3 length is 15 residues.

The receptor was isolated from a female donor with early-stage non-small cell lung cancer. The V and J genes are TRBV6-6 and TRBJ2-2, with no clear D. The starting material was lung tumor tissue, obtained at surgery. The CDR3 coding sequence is TGTGCCAGCAGTACACCAAGAGAGAACACCGGGGAGCTGTTTTTT. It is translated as CASSTPRENTGELFF.